This TCR beta chain is from a study of B cell selection in AIRE deficiency. CD4+CD127+ cells were sorted as the conventional CD4 T cells. The CDR3 spans 15 residues. The J segment lost 5 bases and the V segment lost 4 bases, leaving 8 bases of the junction unmatched. Germline V CDR1 and CDR2: SGHTA, FQGNSA. Generated by immunoSEQ multiplex PCR, the TCRdb table keeps only in-frame clones and is missing some. The sample has 20,000 to 25,000 clones, more than 95% seen once; the top ten hold approximately 0.3%. The TCR comes from a human donor with AIRE deficiency. Sequenced input: conventional CD4+ T cells sorted from PBMCs. The rearrangement links TRBV7-2 to TRBJ2-1; 7 nucleotides match TRBD1. The CDR3 DNA reads as TGTGCCAGCAGCTCCAGACAGGGACAACACAATGAGCAGTTCTTC. As protein: CASSSRQGQHNEQFF.